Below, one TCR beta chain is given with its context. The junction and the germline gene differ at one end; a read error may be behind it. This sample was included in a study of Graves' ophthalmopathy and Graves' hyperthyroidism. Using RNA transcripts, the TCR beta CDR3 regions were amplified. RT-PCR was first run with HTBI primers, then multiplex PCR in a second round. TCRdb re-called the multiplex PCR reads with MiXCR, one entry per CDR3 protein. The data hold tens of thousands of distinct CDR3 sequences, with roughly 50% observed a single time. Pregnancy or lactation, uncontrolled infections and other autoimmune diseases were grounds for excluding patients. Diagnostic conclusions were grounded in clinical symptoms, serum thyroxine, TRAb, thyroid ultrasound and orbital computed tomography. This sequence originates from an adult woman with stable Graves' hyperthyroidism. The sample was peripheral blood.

This CDR3 reads CSVGTGDENTLYF. The CDR3 DNA reads TGCAGCGTCGGGACAGGGGATGAAAACACCTTATATTTT. This rearrangement joins TRBV29-1 to TRBJ1-3; 10 nucleotides align to TRBD1. Per germline, CDR1 SQVTM and CDR2 ANQGSEA. This CDR3 spans 13 amino acids.